A single sample gave rise to the 31 T cell receptor beta chains below, sequenced in a study of shared clonotypes between healthy human individuals. Profiling relied on immunoSEQ multiplex PCR, and the TCRdb table lists in-frame clones only, not all of them. In the table there are more than 1.2 million clones, about 98.5% of which are singletons. Sequenced material: naive CD4+ T cells sorted from blood. This sample's subset: CD45RA+ positively selected. These TCRs come from a man aged 25-45 years in good health.

This sequence joins TRBV27 and TRBJ2-2, with a tentative D call TRBD2 (5 bases). The germline V and J ends were trimmed by 7 bases and 7 bases, with 19 bases remaining between them. CDR1 MNHEY and CDR2 SMNVEV come from the germline V gene (reference sequence). The CDR3 runs to 15 residues. As DNA, the CDR3 is TGTGCCAGCAACTTGGTGGCGGGCACCGTCGGGGAGCTGTTTTTT. Its protein is CASNLVAGTVGELFF.

This chain connects TRBV7-8 to TRBJ2-1, with 9 nucleotides matching TRBD2. The CDR3 length is 16 residues. CDR1 and CDR2 (germline): SGHVS, FQNEAQ. Trimming took 3 bases from V and 4 from J; bases not matched to a gene: 7. In DNA form, the CDR3 reads TGTGCCAGCAGCTTCGCCGGGACTAGCAGTTACAATGAGCAGTTCTTC. Translated, it gives CASSFAGTSSYNEQFF.

The chain employs TRBV27 and TRBJ1-5, with D perhaps TRBD1 (5 bases). V lost 3 bases, J lost 0 bases, and 21 bases lay in between. The CDR3 is 19 residues long. The germline V gene encodes CDR1 MNHEY and CDR2 SMNVEV (reference sequence). The CDR3 coding sequence is TGTGCCAGCAGTTTGGGGGTGACAGAAATCCCATATAGCAATCAGCCCCAGCATTTT. Amino acids: CASSLGVTEIPYSNQPQHF.

Comments on this clone: This sample also contains other DNA sequences that code for the same CDR3. The J gene is TRBJ1-5, the V gene TRBV7-9; 7 nucleotides agree with TRBD1. The CDR3 runs 13 residues. After removal of 5 bases from V and 5 bases from J, the junction contained 3 bases not matched to a gene. Germline V gene lookup returns CDR1 SEHNR and CDR2 FQNEAQ (reference sequence). As DNA, the CDR3 is TGTGCCAGCAGCCTCCAGGGGGATCAGCCCCAGCATTTT. This gives the protein CASSLQGDQPQHF. The whole variable domain, filled in from reference TRBV7-9 and TRBJ1-5, reads DTGVSQNPRHKITKRGQNVTFRCDPISEHNRLYWYRQTLGQGPEFLTYFQNEAQLEKSRLLSDRFSAERPKGSFSTLEIQRTEQGDSAMYLCASSLQGDQPQHFGDGTRLSIL.

This CDR3 is CASRYKTKKTQYF. As DNA, the CDR3 is TGTGCCAGCAGATATAAGACCAAAAAGACCCAGTACTTC. The J gene is TRBJ2-5, the V gene TRBV13; D is unresolved. The CDR3 consists of 13 residues. V was pared by 6 bases and J by 6 bases, with 14 bases between. The germline CDR1 and CDR2 sequences are PRHDT and FYEKMQ (reference sequence).

The chain has TRBV7-6 and TRBJ2-1; D ambiguous. V lost 1 base and J 4 bases, leaving 11 bases between the germline ends. Germline V gene data show CDR1 as SGHVS and CDR2 as FNYEAQ. This CDR3 contains 15 residues. CDR3 protein: CASSLGGKKYNEQFF. CDR3 DNA: TGTGCCAGCAGCTTAGGTGGGAAAAAATACAATGAGCAGTTCTTC.

This chain uses TRBV30 with TRBJ2-3; 8 nucleotides line up with TRBD1. Trimming cost V 8 bases and J 2 bases; bases outside gene matches: 15. The CDR3 is made up of 16 amino acids. Germline V gene sequence: CDR1 GTSNPN, CDR2 SVGIG (reference sequence). This CDR3 is CARDRGGPLNTDTQYF. The CDR3 DNA reads as TGTGCCCGCGACAGGGGAGGTCCCCTTAACACAGATACGCAGTATTTT.

The chain uses TRBV28 and TRBJ1-4; weak D call: TRBD1 (6 bases). Germline V lookup: CDR1 MDHEN, CDR2 SYDVKM. This CDR3 comprises 13 residues. Trimming shortened V by 7 bases and J by 4 bases, and 10 bases separated the two germline ends. The CDR3 DNA is TGTGCCAGCAATGAGGACAGTAATGAAAAACTGTTTTTT. As protein: CASNEDSNEKLFF.

The rearrangement joins TRBV19 to TRBJ2-1, with 10 bases that match TRBD2. The germline gives CDR1 LNHDA, CDR2 SQIVND (reference sequence). CDR3 size: 16 residues. Trimming removed 5 bases from V and 4 bases from J; junction bases left unmatched: 8. This chain's CDR3 is CASSPPAGGPYNEQFF. For the CDR3, the DNA is TGTGCCAGTAGTCCTCCAGCGGGAGGGCCTTACAATGAGCAGTTCTTC.

The chain has TRBV2 and TRBJ2-3; 7 bases agree with TRBD1. This CDR3 region has 13 residues. The V gene end was trimmed by 9 bases and the J gene end by 4 bases; junction bases not matched to a gene: 7. Germline CDR1 reads SNHLY; CDR2 reads FYNNEI. The CDR3 loop reads CASTTGSADTQYF. CDR3 bases: TGTGCCAGTACGACAGGGTCCGCAGATACGCAGTATTTT.

The V and J genes are TRBV13 and TRBJ2-3, with 10 bases lining up with TRBD2. The V segment lost 2 bases and the J segment 4 bases; nucleotides outside the gene matches: 12. CDR3 size: 18 residues. Germline V lookup: CDR1 PRHDT, CDR2 FYEKMQ (reference sequence). The CDR3 region has the DNA TGTGCCAGCAGCTTAAGGAGCGGGAGGGCCCCCATACCAGATACGCAGTATTTT. Translating gives CASSLRSGRAPIPDTQYF.

This rearrangement joins TRBV9 to TRBJ2-3; 10 bases are shared with TRBD1. CDR1 is SGDLS, CDR2 YYNGEE, per germline. The CDR3 runs 16 residues. V shed 3 bases, J shed 1 base, and the junction held 5 bases outside the gene matches. The CDR3 DNA follows: TGTGCCAGCAGCGAGACAGGGGGCCGAGGCACAGATACGCAGTATTTT. It encodes CASSETGGRGTDTQYF.

This clone has only one observation. V is TRBV5-1 and J is TRBJ1-3, with 8 bases lining up with TRBD1. The V gene end was trimmed by 0 bases and the J gene end by 3 bases; junction bases not matched to a gene: 8. The CDR3 has 17 amino acids. Germline V lookup: CDR1 SGHRS, CDR2 YFSETQ. CDR3 region: CASSLDDRGGIGNTIYF. Written as DNA, the CDR3 is TGCGCCAGCAGCTTGGACGACAGGGGAGGCATTGGAAACACCATATATTTT.

The chain recombines TRBV13 with TRBJ2-7; D gene uncertain. Germline V gene lookup returns CDR1 PRHDT and CDR2 FYEKMQ (reference sequence). The CDR3 runs to 12 residues. V shed 6 bases and J shed 0 bases, with 6 bases lying between them. The chain's CDR3 is CASRMSSYEQYF. CDR3 nucleotides: TGTGCCAGCAGGATGAGCTCCTACGAGCAGTACTTC.

This chain connects TRBV28 to TRBJ2-7, with TRBD2 identical over 12 bases. Germline assignment: CDR1 MDHEN and CDR2 SYDVKM. CDR3 length: 15 amino acids. V lost 3 bases to trimming and J lost 2 bases; unmatched junction nucleotides: 2. CDR3 nucleotide sequence: TGTGCCAGCAGTTTTGCTAGCGGGAGGGCCTACGAGCAGTACTTC. Protein product: CASSFASGRAYEQYF.

V usage is TRBV5-4 and J usage is TRBJ2-5; 11 bases fit TRBD2. Unmatched junction bases numbered 9, after V lost 1 base and J lost 4 bases. CDR3 size: 17 residues. Per the germline V gene, CDR1 is SGHNT and CDR2 is YYREEE (reference sequence). The CDR3 loop reads CASSLSVSGRARETQYF. DNA of the CDR3: TGTGCCAGCAGCTTGTCGGTTAGCGGGAGGGCCAGAGAGACCCAGTACTTC.

V usage is TRBV10-2 and J usage is TRBJ2-5, with 12 bases matching TRBD2. Germline V CDR1 and CDR2: WSHSY, SAAADI. The CDR3 is 15 amino acids. The junction had 3 bases not matched to a gene; V was cut back by 6 bases and J by 1 base. CDR3 sequence (DNA): TGCGCCAGCAGCAAACTAGCGGGAGGCCAAGAGACCCAGTACTTC. Translation gives CASSKLAGGQETQYF.

The genes are TRBV29-1 and TRBJ2-3, with D maybe TRBD1 (6 bases). Germline V gene sequence: CDR1 SQVTM, CDR2 ANQGSEA. This CDR3 has 13 amino acids. V lost 7 bases, J lost 5 bases, and 16 bases lay in between. DNA of the CDR3: TGCAGCGGCCATGGGGGCCGATTAGATACGCAGTATTTT. Encoded protein: CSGHGGRLDTQYF.

This clone is a singleton in its sample. The chain links TRBV2 to TRBJ1-3, with D maybe TRBD1 (5 bases). The germline gives CDR1 SNHLY, CDR2 FYNNEI. Between the trimmed V and J ends, which lost 1 base and 4 bases, there was a span of 14 bases. The CDR3 consists of 16 residues. Here the CDR3 DNA reads TGTGCCAGCAGTGAAGGGGGGGTTGCCCTAGGAAACACCATATATTTT. Its protein is CASSEGGVALGNTIYF.

The chain employs TRBV27 and TRBJ2-7; tentative D call: TRBD1 (6 bases). Trimming removed 5 bases at V and 0 bases at J, with 17 bases between. The CDR3 sequence is 16 residues long. Germline V gives CDR1 MNHEY, CDR2 SMNVEV (reference sequence). CDR3 DNA: TGTGCCAGCAGTGCCGCCCGACAGGCCAGCTCCTACGAGCAGTACTTC. Amino acids: CASSAARQASSYEQYF.

This clone was observed once. The rearrangement joins TRBV15 to TRBJ2-3, with 11 bases fitting TRBD1. Losses at the gene ends were 2 bases for V and 5 bases for J; bases not matched to a gene: 9. The CDR3 spans 17 residues. Germline assignment: CDR1 LNHNV and CDR2 YYDKDF (reference sequence). Here the CDR3 DNA reads TGTGCCACCAGCAGACAACCCTTGGGACAGGGGGTAGATACGCAGTATTTT. Protein sequence: CATSRQPLGQGVDTQYF.

This chain links TRBV28 with TRBJ1-1, with D tentatively TRBD1 (5 bases). The CDR3 runs 12 residues. From germline, CDR1 is MDHEN and CDR2 SYDVKM. V lost 3 bases to trimming and J lost 10 bases, with 12 bases between them. CDR3 nucleotides: TGTGCCAGCAGTTTTTCAGGGAGTGGAGCTTTCTTT. It encodes CASSFSGSGAFF.

The V and J genes are TRBV19 and TRBJ2-2; D uncertain. Trimming took off 9 bases at V and 6 bases at J, with 17 bases between the two ends. CDR3 length equals 14 residues. The germline gives CDR1 LNHDA, CDR2 SQIVND (reference sequence). CDR3 residues: CASRTGQVAGELFF. The CDR3 DNA reads TGTGCCAGCCGTACGGGCCAGGTGGCCGGGGAGCTGTTTTTT. Full variable domain (remainder filled in from reference TRBV19 and TRBJ2-2): DGGITQSPKYLFRKEGQNVTLSCEQNLNHDAMYWYRQDPGQGLRLIYYSQIVNDFQKGDIAEGYSVSREKKESFPLTVTSAQKNPTAFYLCASRTGQVAGELFFGEGSRLTVL.

This chain connects TRBV7-2 to TRBJ2-1, with 10 bases aligning to TRBD2. J gave up 8 bases and V 4 bases, and 8 bases lay outside the gene matches. This CDR3 is 15 amino acids long. The germline gives CDR1 SGHTA, CDR2 FQGNSA. In DNA, the CDR3 is TGTGCCAGCAGCTCCCAGGGGACTAGCGCGGATGAGCAGTTCTTC. Amino acid sequence: CASSSQGTSADEQFF.

The chain combines TRBV5-1 with TRBJ1-1; D unclear. There are 16 residues in the CDR3. Trimming cost V 3 bases and J 0 bases, with 15 bases left between them. CDR1 is SGHRS and CDR2 is YFSETQ in the germline V gene. The CDR3 reads CASSSPPGRMNTEAFF. The CDR3 nucleotides read TGCGCCAGCAGCTCCCCCCCCGGACGGATGAACACTGAAGCTTTCTTT.

The chain employs TRBV20-1 and TRBJ1-1; the match to TRBD1 covers 7 bases. Germline-derived CDR1 and CDR2 are DFQATT and SNEGSKA (reference sequence). The ends lost 6 bases at V and 6 bases at J; junction bases unmatched: 4. CDR3 length: 11 amino acids. The CDR3 region has the DNA TGCAGTGCCGTGACAGGGTCTGAAGCTTTCTTT. It translates to CSAVTGSEAFF.

V and J are TRBV7-3 and TRBJ2-1; D is unresolved. Trimming left V 1 base short and J 1 base short, with 8 bases between. This CDR3 spans 15 amino acids. Germline V CDR1 and CDR2: SGHTA, FQGTGA. The CDR3 region has the DNA TGTGCCAGCAGCTTAAGCACCGGTTCCTACAATGAGCAGTTCTTC. Its translation is CASSLSTGSYNEQFF.

A note on this clone: At the DNA level, this CDR3 is encoded by other sequences in the same sample as well. The chain recombines TRBV2 with TRBJ2-5; no clear D gene. The CDR3 has 12 amino acids. With 4 bases removed from V and 3 bases from J, the gap between germline ends came to 6 bases. Germline V gene data show CDR1 as SNHLY and CDR2 as FYNNEI. The CDR3 nucleotides are TGTGCCAGCAGTGTAGTTGAAGAGACCCAGTACTTC. Encoded protein: CASSVVEETQYF.

The chain joins TRBV15 to TRBJ2-1; 9 positions match TRBD2. Germline lookup yields CDR1 LNHNV and CDR2 YYDKDF (reference sequence). The CDR3 length is 14 residues. Trimming took 0 bases from V and 10 from J; bases not matched to a gene: 4. CDR3 protein: CATSRDGLAGEQFF. In nucleotides, the CDR3 is TGTGCCACCAGCAGAGATGGCCTAGCGGGAGAGCAGTTCTTC.

The rearrangement joins TRBV11-3 to TRBJ2-7, with D unclear. V lost 6 bases to trimming and J lost 3 bases, with 12 bases between them. CDR1 is SGHNT and CDR2 is YENEEA in the germline V gene. The CDR3 extends over 13 amino acids. The DNA of the CDR3 is TGTGCCAGCAGTCGTGGGCAGGACTACGAGCAGTACTTC. It specifies CASSRGQDYEQYF.

As to this clone: The same CDR3 is also encoded by other DNA sequences in this sample. V gene TRBV7-3 combines with J gene TRBJ1-5; a possible D gene is TRBD1 (5 bases). In germline, CDR1 is SGHTA, CDR2 FQGTGA. The CDR3 is 13 residues long. The germline V and J ends were trimmed by 8 bases and 1 base, with 9 bases remaining between them. For the CDR3, the DNA is TGTGCCAGCTCCAGGGACAGCAATCAGCCCCAGCATTTT. It yields the protein CASSRDSNQPQHF.